The 26 T cell receptor beta chains listed next were all sequenced from one sample in a study of identical twins. TCRdb redid the calling of the 5' RACE reads with MiXCR, one entry per CDR3 protein. The sample lists about 340,000 distinct CDR3 sequences; roughly an eighth were seen once. These sequences were also reported in another study, on yellow fever vaccine responses in identical twins.

Sequenced sample: CD8+ T cells sorted from blood. The receptor source for this set is a woman under 30 in good health.

This clonotype was seen ten or more times. The chain carries TRBV29-1 and TRBJ1-5; the match to TRBD1 covers 8 bases. This CDR3 has 13 amino acids. Germline V lookup: CDR1 SQVTM, CDR2 ANQGSEA. Losses at the gene ends were 2 bases for V and 12 bases for J; bases not matched to a gene: 9. For the CDR3, the DNA is TGCAGCGTTGAATTGACAGGGGCCCCGATCCAGCATTTT. It yields the protein CSVELTGAPIQHF.

Here the CDR3 DNA reads TGCAGCGTTGAAGATACGAGCCCGCGGGGACAGGGTCCCTCTGGGGCCAACGTCCTGACTTTC. Translation gives CSVEDTSPRGQGPSGANVLTF. The rearrangement uses TRBV29-1 and TRBJ2-6; TRBD1 matches 9 bases. J gave up 0 bases and V 0 bases, and 15 bases lay outside the gene matches. The CDR3 is 21 amino acids. CDR1 is SQVTM and CDR2 is ANQGSEA in the germline V gene.

This clonotype was observed many times. The chain links TRBV9 to TRBJ2-2; D tentatively reads TRBD1 or TRBD2 (6 bases each). The CDR3 loop spans 16 amino acids. Germline V gene sequence: CDR1 SGDLS, CDR2 YYNGEE. The V gene lost 7 bases and the J gene lost 1 base, with 17 bases spanning the gap. For the CDR3, the DNA is TGTGCCAGCTCCTCACCTGGGGGGCTGAACACCGGGGAGCTGTTTTTT. It yields the protein CASSSPGGLNTGELFF.

The genes are TRBV3-1 and TRBJ2-5, with 10 bases fitting TRBD1. The CDR3 covers 18 residues. Germline V gives CDR1 LGHDT, CDR2 YNNKEL (reference sequence). Losses at the gene ends were 0 bases for V and 5 bases for J; bases not matched to a gene: 12. DNA of the CDR3: TGTGCCAGCAGCCAAGATCAAAGACGACAGGGGGCGTGGGAGACCCAGTACTTC. Its protein is CASSQDQRRQGAWETQYF.

The chain recombines TRBV28 with TRBJ1-5; D is possibly TRBD1 (6 bases). V was pared by 5 bases and J by 2 bases, with 13 bases between. The CDR3 spans 15 residues. Germline assignment: CDR1 MDHEN and CDR2 SYDVKM. The CDR3 DNA reads as TGTGCCAGCAGTCGTACAGGGTTTGGCAATCAGCCCCAGCATTTT. It is translated as CASSRTGFGNQPQHF.

This clonotype was detected only a few times. CDR3 coding DNA: TGTGCCACCAGCAGGAGGGGACAGGTCCTTGCCGGGGAGCTGTTTTTT. It yields the protein CATSRRGQVLAGELFF. The chain couples TRBV15 to TRBJ2-2; 8 positions match TRBD1. CDR1 is LNHNV and CDR2 is YYDKDF in the germline V gene (reference sequence). The CDR3 is 16 amino acids. Losses at the gene ends were 3 bases for V and 6 bases for J; bases not matched to a gene: 9.

This clonotype was detected a few times. J is TRBJ2-2 and V is TRBV12-3 or TRBV12-4; 7 nucleotides align to TRBD1. This CDR3 has 14 residues. Losses at the gene ends were 2 bases for V and 4 bases for J; bases not matched to a gene: 1. The CDR3 protein is CASSLTGVTGELFF. CDR3 nucleotide sequence: TGTGCCAGCAGTTTAACAGGGGTCACCGGGGAGCTGTTTTTT.

This sequence joins TRBV4-2 and TRBJ2-1; 10 bases map to TRBD2. Germline V gene lookup returns CDR1 LGHNA and CDR2 YNFKEQ. The ends lost 3 bases at V and 4 bases at J; junction bases unmatched: 6. The CDR3 has 16 residues. CDR3 sequence: CASSQESGGAYNEQFF. Here the CDR3 DNA reads TGTGCCAGCAGCCAGGAGAGCGGGGGGGCTTACAATGAGCAGTTCTTC.

This chain links TRBV18 with TRBJ2-7; the D gene is possibly TRBD2 (6 bases). The germline gives CDR1 KGHSH, CDR2 LQKENI. The V end was cut by 3 bases, the J end by 7 bases, with 16 bases between. The CDR3 loop spans 14 amino acids. The CDR3 DNA reads TGTGCCAGCTCACCTGGAGGGGTGGTGAGGGAGCAGTACGTC. It yields the protein CASSPGGVVREQYV.

CDR3 DNA: TGTGCCAGCAGTCGGACTCCTAACACCGGGGAGCTGTTTTTT. This encodes CASSRTPNTGELFF. The genes are TRBV3-1 and TRBJ2-2; D is perhaps TRBD2 (5 bases). The V and J ends lost 6 bases and 2 bases respectively, with 10 bases between them. CDR1 LGHDT and CDR2 YNNKEL come from the germline V gene (reference sequence). The CDR3 contains 14 residues.

This clonotype came up many times. This chain uses TRBV5-6 with TRBJ2-7; D not resolved. V lost 3 bases to trimming and J lost 4 bases, with 14 bases between them. The CDR3 has 14 residues. The V gene's germline CDR1 is SGHDT and CDR2 YYEEEE. DNA of the CDR3: TGTGCCAGCAGCTATCCGGGTCAAGCGTACGAGCAGTACGTC. This encodes CASSYPGQAYEQYV.

The rearrangement joins TRBV10-3 to TRBJ2-3; the match to TRBD1 covers 7 bases. The CDR3 sequence is 14 residues long. The germline gives CDR1 ENHRY, CDR2 SYGVKD. V lost 6 bases and J lost 2; bases outside the gene matches: 5. CDR3 coding DNA: TGTGCCATCAGGACAGGGTCGAACACAGATACGCAGTATTTT. As protein: CAIRTGSNTDTQYF.

The chain is built from TRBV7-8 and TRBJ1-2; no reliable D call. Trimming left V 8 bases short and J 8 bases short, with 27 bases between. CDR1 is SGHVS and CDR2 is FQNEAQ in the germline V gene. The CDR3 totals 16 residues. CDR3 sequence reads: CASHSQAENYAIGYTF. Here the CDR3 DNA reads TGTGCCAGCCACTCCCAGGCAGAAAATTATGCGATAGGCTACACCTTC.

As concerns this clonotype: The junction differs from germline at one of its ends, possibly a read error. The V gene is TRBV7-8, the J gene TRBJ2-2, with 16 bases aligning to TRBD2. The germline CDR1 and CDR2 sequences are SGHVS and FQNEAQ. The CDR3 runs 20 residues. The CDR3 DNA reads as TGTGCCAGCATCTTAGCCCCCGGGACTAGCGGGAGGGCCTACACCGGGGAGCTGTTTTTT. Encoded protein: CASILAPGTSGRAYTGELFF.

V gene TRBV2 combines with J gene TRBJ2-2; D gene unclear. Per the germline V gene, CDR1 is SNHLY and CDR2 is FYNNEI. The CDR3 is 11 amino acids. The ends were cut back, 9 bases at V and 2 bases at J, with 4 bases in the middle. The CDR3 sequence is CARKNTGELFF. The CDR3 DNA reads as TGTGCCAGAAAAAACACCGGGGAGCTGTTTTTT.

The chain recombines TRBV7-9 with TRBJ1-2; D unresolved. Trimming took 5 bases from V and 0 from J, leaving 10 bases between them. The CDR3 length is 14 residues. Germline V gene lookup returns CDR1 SEHNR and CDR2 FQNEAQ (reference sequence). The DNA for the CDR3 is TGTGCCAGCAGCCCCCAGGCAGCTAACTATGGCTACACCTTC. Residues: CASSPQAANYGYTF.

The gene calls are TRBV5-5 and TRBJ2-5; 7 nucleotides align to TRBD2. This CDR3 spans 18 amino acids. CDR1 is SGHKS, CDR2 YYEKEE, per germline (reference sequence). Losses at the gene ends were 0 bases for V and 1 base for J; bases not matched to a gene: 12. The CDR3 DNA reads as TGTGCCAGCAGCTTGGGTAGGGTAGAAGCGGGGCCCCAAGAGACCCAGTACTTC. It is translated as CASSLGRVEAGPQETQYF.

This clonotype was counted only a few times. The chain couples TRBV2 to TRBJ2-1; tentative D call: TRBD2 (6 bases). Germline loops: CDR1 SNHLY, CDR2 FYNNEI. This CDR3 contains 15 residues. Trimming stripped 6 bases from V and 8 bases from J, with 20 bases between. In nucleotides, the CDR3 is TGTGCCAGCAGGGGCCTAGCGCCCCCAGGGTATGAGCAGTTCTTC. Translating gives CASRGLAPPGYEQFF. The full variable domain, rest sourced from reference TRBV2 and TRBJ2-1, is EPEVTQTPSHQVTQMGQEVILRCVPISNHLYFYWYRQILGQKVEFLVSFYNNEISEKSEIFDDQFSVERPDGSNFTLKIRSTKLEDSAMYFCASRGLAPPGYEQFFGPGTRLTVL.

This clonotype has ten or more counts. The rearrangement links TRBV6-4 to TRBJ2-1; D gene uncertain. V lost 0 bases and J lost 10, with 10 bases in between. The germline V gene has CDR1 MRHNA and CDR2 SNTAGT. This CDR3 spans 13 amino acids. CDR3 residues: CASSDSSSSEQFF. CDR3 nucleotide sequence: TGTGCCAGCAGTGACTCGAGCTCGAGCGAGCAGTTCTTC.

This sequence joins TRBV4-2 and TRBJ2-7; D uncertain. Germline V gene lookup returns CDR1 LGHNA and CDR2 YNFKEQ. The V gene lost 0 bases and the J gene lost 0 bases, with 15 bases spanning the gap. The length of the CDR3 is 17 residues. In DNA, the CDR3 is TGTGCCAGCAGCCAAGAAGTCTACAGCTTGAGCTCCTACGAGCAGTACTTC. Translation: CASSQEVYSLSSYEQYF.

The CDR3 protein is CASSFWEGSETQYF. The DNA for the CDR3 is TGTGCCAGCAGTTTTTGGGAGGGTTCAGAGACCCAGTACTTC. The chain links TRBV27 to TRBJ2-5; 7 bases agree with TRBD2. V lost 3 bases to trimming and J lost 4 bases; unmatched junction nucleotides: 5. The germline V gene has CDR1 MNHEY and CDR2 SMNVEV (reference sequence). The length of the CDR3 is 14 residues.

The CDR3 bases are TGCGCCAGCAGCCCCTCCCAGGGCTACGAGCAGTACTTC. Translating gives CASSPSQGYEQYF. The chain carries TRBV4-1 and TRBJ2-7, with TRBD1 as a possible D gene (5 bases). The V end lost 4 bases, the J end lost 3 bases, and 10 bases lay between the germline ends. CDR3 length: 13 residues. CDR1 MGHRA and CDR2 YSYEKL come from the germline V gene.

This clonotype showed up just a few times. The chain has TRBV12-3 or TRBV12-4 and TRBJ2-1, with a possible D match to TRBD2 (5 bases). V lost 5 bases and J 4 bases, leaving 15 bases between the germline ends. The CDR3 runs 15 residues. The DNA of the CDR3 is TGTGCCAGCAGTCCAACTTCGGGAACGTACAATGAGCAGTTCTTC. Its protein product is CASSPTSGTYNEQFF.

This clonotype was counted a few times. Because it lacks the conserved phenylalanine or tryptophan at the end, this CDR3 is likely a read error. The DNA is left out, because the CDR3 cannot be placed on it with certainty; the CDR3 is given as TCRdb lists it. J is TRBJ2-7 and V is TRBV28; the listed D gene, TRBD1, was not tested against the DNA. The CDR3 sequence runs 16 residues, both termini included. CDR1 is MDHEN and CDR2 is SYDVKM in the germline V gene. The CDR3 loop is CASSLAPPPVARGRED.

This clonotype has a handful of counts. The chain has TRBV6-5 and TRBJ2-1; D remains ambiguous. The CDR3 runs 15 residues. The germline gives CDR1 MNHEY, CDR2 SVGAGI. Trimming took 1 base from V and 1 from J, leaving 8 bases between them. CDR3: CASSYYGPSYNEQFF. The DNA for the CDR3 is TGTGCCAGCAGTTACTACGGGCCTTCCTACAATGAGCAGTTCTTC.

The rearrangement links TRBV10-2 to TRBJ1-2; TRBD1 agrees at 7 bases. CDR1 and CDR2 from the germline V gene are WSHSY and SAAADI. V gave up 8 bases and J gave up 4 bases; unmatched junction bases: 13. CDR3 length equals 15 residues. The CDR3 sequence is CASGPSGDSIYGYTF. CDR3 in DNA: TGCGCCAGCGGCCCCAGCGGGGACAGTATCTATGGCTACACCTTC.